This passage covers 3 T cell receptor beta chains from one sample sequenced in a study of T cell responses to AZD1222 COVID-19 vaccine. Sequencing used immunoSEQ multiplex PCR; TCRdb keeps in-frame clones, though not all of them. The sample lists about 150,000 clones; about 90% were seen once. The sequencing used peripheral blood, collected 28 days after the second AZD1222 dose. These receptors all come from an adult who received the AZD1222 COVID-19 vaccine.

The chain is built from TRBV19 and TRBJ1-1; D uncertain. In germline, CDR1 is LNHDA, CDR2 SQIVND (reference sequence). CDR3 size: 15 residues. Trimming shortened V by 6 bases and J by 3 bases, and 17 bases separated the two germline ends. The CDR3 reads CASSPKGWADTEAFF. The CDR3 region has the DNA TGTGCCAGTAGCCCCAAGGGCTGGGCGGACACTGAAGCTTTCTTT. The complete variable domain, with remaining parts taken from reference TRBV19 and TRBJ1-1, reads DGGITQSPKYLFRKEGQNVTLSCEQNLNHDAMYWYRQDPGQGLRLIYYSQIVNDFQKGDIAEGYSVSREKKESFPLTVTSAQKNPTAFYLCASSPKGWADTEAFFGQGTRLTVV.

The chain combines TRBV6-4 with TRBJ2-2, with D perhaps matching TRBD1 (5 bases). The germline gives CDR1 MRHNA, CDR2 SNTAGT. The CDR3 has 15 residues. Trimming left V 2 bases short and J 2 bases short, with 9 bases between. The CDR3 loop reads CASSDPTDNTGELFF. In DNA form, the CDR3 reads TGTGCCAGCAGTGACCCGACAGATAACACCGGGGAGCTGTTTTTT.

The chain combines TRBV29-1 with TRBJ1-4; 7 nucleotides line up with TRBD1. J gave up 6 bases and V 3 bases, and 1 base lay outside the gene matches. The germline V gene encodes CDR1 SQVTM and CDR2 ANQGSEA. This CDR3 contains 12 residues. CDR3 region: CSVDRGDEKLFF. The DNA for the CDR3 is TGCAGCGTTGACAGGGGGGATGAAAAACTGTTTTTT.